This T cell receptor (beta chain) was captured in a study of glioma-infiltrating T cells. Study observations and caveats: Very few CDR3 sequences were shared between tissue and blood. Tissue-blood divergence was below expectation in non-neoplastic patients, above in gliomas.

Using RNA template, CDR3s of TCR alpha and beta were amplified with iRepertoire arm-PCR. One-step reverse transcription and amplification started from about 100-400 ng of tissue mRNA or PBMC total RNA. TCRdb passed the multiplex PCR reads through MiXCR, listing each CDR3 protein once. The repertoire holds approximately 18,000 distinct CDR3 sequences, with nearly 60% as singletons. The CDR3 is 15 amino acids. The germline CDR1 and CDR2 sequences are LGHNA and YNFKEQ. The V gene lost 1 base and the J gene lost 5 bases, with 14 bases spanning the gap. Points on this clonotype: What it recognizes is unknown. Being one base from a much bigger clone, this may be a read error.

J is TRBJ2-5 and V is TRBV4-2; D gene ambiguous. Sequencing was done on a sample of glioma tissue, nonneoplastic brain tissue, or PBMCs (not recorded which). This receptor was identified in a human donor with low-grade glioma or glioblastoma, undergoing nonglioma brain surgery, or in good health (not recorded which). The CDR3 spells CASSQVDSPWETQYF. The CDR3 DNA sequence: TGTGCCAGCAGCCAAGTAGACTCTCCCTGGGAGACCCAGTACTTC.